The 15 T cell receptor beta chains given below trace back to one sample, sequenced in a study of T cell responses to AZD1222 COVID-19 vaccine. TCRdb keeps only in-frame clones here, not all; method: immunoSEQ multiplex PCR. The profile shows roughly 150,000 clones, around 93% of them singletons. The input for sequencing was peripheral blood, taken on day 0 of AZD1222 vaccination. Every receptor here comes from an adult in good health.

The chain links TRBV7-2 to TRBJ1-2, with D hard to call. V was pared by 5 bases and J by 5 bases, with 12 bases between. The CDR3 is made up of 13 amino acids. Per germline, CDR1 SGHTA and CDR2 FQGNSA. The CDR3 protein is CASSPFAAYGYTF. The CDR3 bases are TGTGCCAGCAGCCCCTTCGCAGCGTATGGCTACACCTTC.

The CDR3 coding sequence is TGCGCCAGCAGTCAAAGGGGGTTCAGGGACTACGAGCAGTACTTC. It yields the protein CASSQRGFRDYEQYF. The chain joins TRBV23-1 to TRBJ2-7; maybe TRBD1 (6 bases). TRBV23-1 is sorted into the ORF group, with uncertain function. The CDR3 has 15 residues. The V and J ends lost 2 bases and 3 bases respectively, with 14 bases between them.

This sequence joins TRBV19 and TRBJ2-2, with 12 nucleotides matching TRBD2. The CDR3 runs to 23 residues. V lost 8 bases to trimming and J lost 1 base; unmatched junction nucleotides: 26. Germline lookup yields CDR1 LNHDA and CDR2 SQIVND (reference sequence). The CDR3 coding sequence is TGTGCCAGTCGGGCGGGGTGGGGACTAGCGGGCGGGCCCGGATCAAAGAACACCGGGGAGCTGTTTTTT. It specifies CASRAGWGLAGGPGSKNTGELFF.

The rearrangement joins TRBV7-2 to TRBJ2-7; TRBD1 matches 8 bases. Trimming took 2 bases from V and 4 from J; bases not matched to a gene: 7. CDR1 is SGHTA, CDR2 FQGNSA, per germline. The CDR3 extends over 15 amino acids. CDR3 DNA sequence: TGTGCCAGCAGCTTACTGGGACAGGTAGAATACGAGCAGTACTTC. Its translation is CASSLLGQVEYEQYF.

The chain joins TRBV7-2 to TRBJ2-3; TRBD2 matches 10 bases. Per germline, CDR1 SGHTA and CDR2 FQGNSA. Trimming cost V 4 bases and J 5 bases; bases outside gene matches: 9. This CDR3 region has 16 residues. The CDR3, as DNA: TGTGCCAGCAGCTCCCATAGCGGGAGGACGGGAGATACGCAGTATTTT. It translates to CASSSHSGRTGDTQYF.

DNA of the CDR3: TGTGCCAGCAGCCGTGACAGGGTAAACACTGAAGCTTTCTTT. It is translated as CASSRDRVNTEAFF. The chain joins TRBV28 to TRBJ1-1; TRBD1 matches 7 bases. The length of the CDR3 is 14 residues. Germline V gene data show CDR1 as MDHEN and CDR2 as SYDVKM. Unmatched junction bases numbered 6, after V lost 6 bases and J lost 2 bases.

This chain links TRBV20-1 with TRBJ2-3; D is ambiguous. The CDR3 runs 11 residues. V lost 6 bases and J lost 0, with 4 bases in between. Germline CDR1 reads DFQATT; CDR2 reads SNEGSKA (reference sequence). The CDR3 region is CSARSTDTQYF. The DNA of the CDR3 is TGCAGTGCCCGGAGCACAGATACGCAGTATTTT.

Only a few counts were recorded for this clone. The chain has TRBV28 and TRBJ1-4, with 8 bases that match TRBD1. This CDR3 is 17 amino acids long. Germline V CDR1 and CDR2: MDHEN, SYDVKM. V trimming: 5 bases; J trimming: 0 bases; junction bases outside the gene matches: 8. This chain's CDR3 is CASSPAGGLSTNEKLFF. The CDR3 DNA reads TGTGCCAGCAGTCCAGCAGGGGGCCTTTCAACTAATGAAAAACTGTTTTTT.

J is TRBJ1-3 and V is TRBV15; D is possibly TRBD1 (5 bases). Germline values: CDR1 LNHNV, CDR2 YYDKDF (reference sequence). The V end lost 5 bases, the J end lost 7 bases, and 15 bases lay between the germline ends. This CDR3 comprises 14 residues. CDR3 sequence: CATSGNAGRNTIYF. DNA of the CDR3: TGTGCCACCAGCGGAAACGCAGGGCGCAACACCATATATTTT. The whole variable domain, remainder taken from reference TRBV15 and TRBJ1-3, is DAMVIQNPRYQVTQFGKPVTLSCSQTLNHNVMYWYQQKSSQAPKLLFHYYDKDFNNEADTPDNFQSRRPNTSFCFLDIRSPGLGDTAMYLCATSGNAGRNTIYFGEGSWLTVV.

The chain links TRBV5-4 to TRBJ2-7, with TRBD2 identical over 10 bases. V lost 1 base, J lost 0 bases, and 4 bases stayed unmatched. The germline V gene encodes CDR1 SGHNT and CDR2 YYREEE (reference sequence). The CDR3 contains 16 residues. CDR3 in DNA: TGTGCCAGCAGCTTGCCAAGCGGGAGGGCCTCCTACGAGCAGTACTTC. Residues: CASSLPSGRASYEQYF.

The chain has TRBV5-1 and TRBJ2-3; 9 bases align to TRBD2. Germline assignment: CDR1 SGHRS and CDR2 YFSETQ. The CDR3 runs to 15 residues. V lost 2 bases and J lost 1; bases outside the gene matches: 2. In nucleotides, the CDR3 is TGCGCCAGCAGCTTAAGACTAGCGGGCACAGATACGCAGTATTTT. This encodes CASSLRLAGTDTQYF.

CDR3 region: CASSFEGAQHF. CDR3 coding DNA: TGTGCCAGCAGCTTCGAAGGAGCCCAGCATTTT. J is TRBJ1-5 and V is TRBV7-8, with D hard to call. The CDR3 extends over 11 amino acids. Germline V gene data show CDR1 as SGHVS and CDR2 as FQNEAQ. The V end lost 3 bases, the J end lost 11 bases, and 8 bases lay between the germline ends.

This chain links TRBV9 with TRBJ1-3; D not resolved. This CDR3 has 13 amino acids. V lost 6 bases and J lost 0, with 7 bases in between. Germline lookup yields CDR1 SGDLS and CDR2 YYNGEE. The CDR3 spells CASKDNSGNTIYF. For the CDR3, the DNA is TGTGCCAGCAAAGACAACTCTGGAAACACCATATATTTT.

The chain carries TRBV19 and TRBJ2-7; D is ambiguous. Germline V gene lookup returns CDR1 LNHDA and CDR2 SQIVND (reference sequence). V lost 3 bases and J lost 1, with 13 bases in between. This CDR3 has 15 residues. In DNA form, the CDR3 reads TGTGCCAGTAGTATTACTAATGATTTTTCCTACGAGCAGTACTTC. Its translation is CASSITNDFSYEQYF.

The J gene is TRBJ2-2, the V gene TRBV7-7; D tentatively reads TRBD1 or TRBD2 (5 bases each). There are 16 residues in the CDR3. V shed 5 bases and J shed 0 bases, with 13 bases lying between them. Germline V gene lookup returns CDR1 SSHAT and CDR2 FNYEAQ (reference sequence). This CDR3 reads CASSPTGQTNTGELFF. CDR3 DNA: TGTGCCAGCAGCCCCACGGGGCAGACGAACACCGGGGAGCTGTTTTTT.